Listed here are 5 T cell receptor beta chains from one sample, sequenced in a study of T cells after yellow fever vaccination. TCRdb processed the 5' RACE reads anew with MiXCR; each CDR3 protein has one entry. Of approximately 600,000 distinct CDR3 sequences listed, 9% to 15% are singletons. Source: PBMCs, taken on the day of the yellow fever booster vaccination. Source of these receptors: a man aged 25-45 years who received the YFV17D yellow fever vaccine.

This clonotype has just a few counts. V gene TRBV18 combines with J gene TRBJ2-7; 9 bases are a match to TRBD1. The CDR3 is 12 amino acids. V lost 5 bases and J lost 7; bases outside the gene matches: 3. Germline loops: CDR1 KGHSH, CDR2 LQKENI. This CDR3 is CASSSGQGEQYF. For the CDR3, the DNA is TGTGCCAGCTCATCGGGACAGGGTGAGCAGTACTTC.

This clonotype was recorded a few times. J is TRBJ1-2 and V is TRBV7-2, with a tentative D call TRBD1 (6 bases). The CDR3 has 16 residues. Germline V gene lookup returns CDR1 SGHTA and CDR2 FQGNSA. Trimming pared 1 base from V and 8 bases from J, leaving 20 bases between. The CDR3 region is CASSLVQALVQGGYTF. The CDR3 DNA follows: TGTGCCAGCAGCTTAGTCCAGGCCCTCGTCCAGGGGGGCTACACCTTC. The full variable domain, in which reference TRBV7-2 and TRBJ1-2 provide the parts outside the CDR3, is GAGVSQSPSNKVTEKGKDVELRCDPISGHTALYWYRQSLGQGLEFLIYFQGNSAPDKSGLPSDRFSAERTGGSVSTLTIQRTQQEDSAVYLCASSLVQALVQGGYTFGSGTRLTVV.

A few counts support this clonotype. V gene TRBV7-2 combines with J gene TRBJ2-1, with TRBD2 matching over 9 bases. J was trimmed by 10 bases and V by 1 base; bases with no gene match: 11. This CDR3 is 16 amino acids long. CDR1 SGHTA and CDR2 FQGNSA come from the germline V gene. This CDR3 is CASSLGPVTSGLEQFF. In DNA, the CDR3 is TGTGCCAGCAGCTTAGGACCTGTGACTAGCGGCCTAGAGCAGTTCTTC.

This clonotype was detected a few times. The CDR3 DNA follows: TGTGCCAGCTTAGGTGCGGTATACAATGAGCAGTTCTTC. This encodes CASLGAVYNEQFF. The chain is built from TRBV25-1 and TRBJ2-1; the D is unclear. The CDR3 is 13 residues long. The germline V gene has CDR1 MGHDK and CDR2 SYGVNS. V lost 8 bases, J lost 4 bases, and 12 bases lay in between. Complete variable domain (other parts from reference TRBV25-1 and TRBJ2-1): EADIYQTPRYLVIGTGKKITLECSQTMGHDKMYWYQQDPGMELHLIHYSYGVNSTEKGDLSSESTVSRIRTEHFPLTLESARPSHTSQYLCASLGAVYNEQFFGPGTRLTVL.

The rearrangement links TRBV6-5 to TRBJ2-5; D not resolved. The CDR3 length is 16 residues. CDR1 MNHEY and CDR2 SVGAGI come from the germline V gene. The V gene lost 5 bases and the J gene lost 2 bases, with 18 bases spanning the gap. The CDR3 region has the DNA TGTGCCAGCAGTACCGAGGCAGGAAGAACACAAGAGACCCAGTACTTC. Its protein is CASSTEAGRTQETQYF.